The rows below give T cell receptor beta chains drawn from one sample of a study of OX40 agonist ivuxolimab in advanced cancers. Using immunoSEQ multiplex PCR, the repertoire was profiled, and TCRdb retains in-frame clones only, with some absent. Altogether 35,000 or so clones are present, 84% being singletons, with the ten largest covering roughly 20%. The sample in question was CD4+ or CD8+ T cells sorted from blood, obtained in a trial of the OX40 agonist ivuxolimab. The receptor source for this set is an adult with an advanced solid tumor such as melanoma, head and neck, liver or kidney cancer. Both conserved end residues are part of each CDR3. The D gene is left open where the match is weak.

TRBD2	TRBV9	CASSVSAGAPYEQYF
NA	TRBV4-1	CASSQEAVFNYGYTF
TRBD1	TRBV28	CASSFGTGAHGETQYF
NA	TRBV28	CASSLSTIAEETQYF
NA	TRBV19	CASSTDSNYGEQFF
TRBD2	TRBV27	CASRFTGGQETQYF
TRBD1	TRBV5-1	CAGRDRGFTEAFF
NA	TRBV10-1	CASSGSGSSYEQYF
NA	TRBV9	CASSGEGADTQYF
NA	TRBV28	CASTRQGHLYEQYF
NA	TRBV7-6	CASSREFANEKLFF
NA	TRBV4-3	CASSALLRAADTQYF
NA	TRBV7-9	CASSASQRPNYGYTF
NA	TRBV27	CASSLGGGEQFF
NA	TRBV25-1	CASSESIGTQYF
TRBD1	TRBV2	CASRQMMMGDRGDYSNQPQHF
NA	TRBV19	CASSIWGINQPQHF
NA	TRBV5-1	CASSLMTEANEQFF
NA	TRBV23-1	CASSQSEGRNTGELFF
NA	TRBV29-1	CSVESPSRSSYNEQFF
NA	TRBV15	CATSRDSWGPAGGYTF
TRBD1	TRBV4-3	CASSQGAGTAEAFF
NA	TRBV10-2	CASSDQREQYF
TRBD1	TRBV4-3	CASSQDNQGGEAFF
NA	TRBV19	CATRTSALSGANVLTF
NA	TRBV11-3	CASSSEGPEAFF
TRBD2	TRBV7-3	CASSSVSGVTYNEQFF
NA	TRBV2	CASSLNSGGSSYEQYF
NA	TRBV27	CASSPIRDSYEQYF
NA	TRBV5-6	CASTLGYFDNEQFF
NA	TRBV2	CASSPDHPKAKNIQYF
TRBD1	TRBV4-3	CASSLNRGYYNEQFF
TRBD1	TRBV29-1	CSVEHGQADTQYF
NA	TRBV4-1	CASSPLLSRGEQYF
TRBD2	TRBV10-2	CASGRGAEQYF